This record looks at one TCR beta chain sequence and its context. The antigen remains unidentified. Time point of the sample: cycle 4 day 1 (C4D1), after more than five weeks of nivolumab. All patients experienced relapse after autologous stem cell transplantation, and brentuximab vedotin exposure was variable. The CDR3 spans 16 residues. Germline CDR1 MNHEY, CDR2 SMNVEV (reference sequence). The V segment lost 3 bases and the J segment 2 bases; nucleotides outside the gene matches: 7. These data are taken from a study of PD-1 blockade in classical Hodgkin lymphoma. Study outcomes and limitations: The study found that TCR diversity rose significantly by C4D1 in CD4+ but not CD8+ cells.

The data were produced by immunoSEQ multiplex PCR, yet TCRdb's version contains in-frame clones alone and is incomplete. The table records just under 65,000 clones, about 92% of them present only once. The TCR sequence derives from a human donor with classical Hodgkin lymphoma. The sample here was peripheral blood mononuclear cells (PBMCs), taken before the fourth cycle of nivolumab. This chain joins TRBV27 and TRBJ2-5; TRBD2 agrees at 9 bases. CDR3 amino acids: CASSLRLAELQETQYF. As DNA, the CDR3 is TGTGCCAGCAGTTTGCGACTAGCGGAACTACAAGAGACCCAGTACTTC.